The next 11 T cell receptor beta chains were all read from a single sample in a study of neurological immune-mediated disorders (dated by TCRdb to between 2018 and 2021). Receptors were amplified or captured by 5' RACE. The sequencer listed for this sample is Illumina HiSeq 2500. TCRdb handled the public reads itself, with Q25 trimming in fastp and clone calling in MiXCR, and kept productive beta chains. Entries are consolidated by CDR3 protein sequence, retaining the most common genes and DNA. The sample table contains around 100,000 distinct CDR3 sequences; only one count was recorded for about 10% of them. The ten largest clones capture around 3.1% of the sample. Per the publication, the time point label means: longitudinal time-point 3. The specimen was PBMCs. The receptors come from a female donor with HTLV-1-associated myelopathy (HAM/TSP).

Comments on this clonotype: A single base separates this from a much larger clone, so it may be a read error. The chain employs TRBV5-5 and TRBJ2-2, with TRBD2 as a possible D gene (6 bases). Germline V gene sequence: CDR1 SGHKS, CDR2 YYEKEE (reference sequence). The CDR3 is made up of 14 amino acids. This CDR3 is CASSLFTSTVELFF. The CDR3 region has the DNA TGTGCCAGCAGCTTATTTACTAGCACCGTGGAGCTGTTTTTT.

CDR3: CASSLKGWRDSTGEQYF. CDR3 sequence (DNA): TGTGCCAGCAGCTTAAAGGGGTGGCGCGACTCCACGGGGGAGCAGTACTTC. V gene TRBV7-2 combines with J gene TRBJ2-7; perhaps D is TRBD1 or TRBD2 (5 bases each). The germline CDR1 and CDR2 sequences are SGHTA and FQGNSA. The V and J ends lost 2 bases and 7 bases respectively, with 24 bases between them. The CDR3 is 17 residues long.

The V gene is TRBV6-5, the J gene TRBJ1-5; D unresolved. Trimming left V 2 bases short and J 3 bases short, with 8 bases between. The CDR3 is 14 amino acids. Germline CDR1 MNHEY, CDR2 SVGAGI. The CDR3 DNA follows: TGTGCCAGCAGTTACGGGCAAACCAATCAGCCCCAGCATTTT. Amino acid sequence: CASSYGQTNQPQHF.

Note on this clonotype: An end of the junction differs from the germline gene, which may be a read error. This chain joins TRBV10-3 and TRBJ2-6; either TRBD1 or TRBD2 may fit D (5 bases each). This CDR3 comprises 16 residues. Germline V gene sequence: CDR1 ENHRY, CDR2 SYGVKD. CDR3 region: CSTTSGKLSGANVLTF. CDR3 sequence (DNA): TGTTCCACCACCAGCGGCAAGCTGTCTGGGGCCAACGTCCTAACTTTC.

The DNA for the CDR3 is TGCGCCAGCAGCAGAAAGGTGCAGGGCCGGACCGGGGAGCTGTTTTTT. Residues: CASSRKVQGRTGELFF. This chain connects TRBV5-1 to TRBJ2-2; tentatively, D is TRBD1 (5 bases). This CDR3 spans 16 amino acids. The V gene's germline CDR1 is SGHRS and CDR2 YFSETQ. V was pared by 4 bases and J by 5 bases, with 18 bases between.

This clonotype was recorded at least ten times. The rearrangement uses TRBV20-1 and TRBJ2-3; possible D gene TRBD2, 5 bases. This CDR3 contains 13 residues. V dropped 5 bases and J dropped 3 bases, with 12 bases sitting between them. Germline-derived CDR1 and CDR2 are DFQATT and SNEGSKA (reference sequence). CDR3 residues: CSAPKRETDTQYF. CDR3 nucleotide sequence: TGCAGTGCTCCCAAGAGGGAGACAGATACGCAGTATTTT.

This clonotype has at least ten counts. This chain connects TRBV6-5 to TRBJ2-2; TRBD2 might be the D (5 bases). Germline loops: CDR1 MNHEY, CDR2 SVGAGI. Trimming took off 4 bases at V and 4 bases at J, with 16 bases between the two ends. CDR3 size: 16 residues. Written as DNA, the CDR3 is TGTGCCAGCAGTTCCCCGGCAGGACTGCGCACCGGGGAGCTGTTTTTT. As protein: CASSSPAGLRTGELFF.

With regard to this clonotype: Since a much larger clone is just one base distant, this may be a read error. This sequence joins TRBV9 and TRBJ2-3; D perhaps matches TRBD2 (5 bases). Germline-derived CDR1 and CDR2 are SGDLS and YYNGEE. This CDR3 has 14 amino acids. The CDR3 nucleotides are TGTTCCAGCAACCTACGGGGTAGCACAGATACGCAGTATTTT. Its translation is CSSNLRGSTDTQYF.

This clonotype was recorded at least ten times. The chain uses TRBV5-1 and TRBJ2-3, with 8 bases aligning to TRBD1. This CDR3 contains 14 residues. The germline V gene has CDR1 SGHRS and CDR2 YFSETQ. V dropped 4 bases and J dropped 5; count of bases not matched to a gene: 6. The CDR3 DNA reads TGCGCCAGCAGCCCCGGGACAGGTGAAGATACGCAGTATTTT. Protein: CASSPGTGEDTQYF. The complete variable domain, with remaining parts taken from reference TRBV5-1 and TRBJ2-3, reads KAGVTQTPRYLIKTRGQQVTLSCSPISGHRSVSWYQQTPGQGLQFLFEYFSETQRNKGNFPGRFSGRQFSNSRSEMNVSTLELGDSALYLCASSPGTGEDTQYFGPGTRLTVL.

This clonotype was seen ten or more times. The gene calls are TRBV9 and TRBJ2-6; TRBD1 matches at 9 bases. Per the germline V gene, CDR1 is SGDLS and CDR2 is YYNGEE. This CDR3 region has 18 residues. V shed 3 bases and J 4 bases; nucleotides not matched to a gene: 11. The CDR3 loop is CASSAGQGTSLGANVLTF. CDR3 DNA: TGTGCCAGCAGCGCGGGACAGGGTACTTCTCTCGGGGCCAACGTCCTGACTTTC.

In regard to this clonotype: A much larger clone differs by one base, so this may be a read error. The genes are TRBV7-9 and TRBJ1-1; no definite D call. The V gene's germline CDR1 is SEHNR and CDR2 FQNEAQ (reference sequence). This CDR3 region has 13 residues. The CDR3 DNA follows: TGTGCCAGCCTCCAACACATGAACGCTGAAGCTTTCTTT. Amino acid sequence: CASLQHMNAEAFF.